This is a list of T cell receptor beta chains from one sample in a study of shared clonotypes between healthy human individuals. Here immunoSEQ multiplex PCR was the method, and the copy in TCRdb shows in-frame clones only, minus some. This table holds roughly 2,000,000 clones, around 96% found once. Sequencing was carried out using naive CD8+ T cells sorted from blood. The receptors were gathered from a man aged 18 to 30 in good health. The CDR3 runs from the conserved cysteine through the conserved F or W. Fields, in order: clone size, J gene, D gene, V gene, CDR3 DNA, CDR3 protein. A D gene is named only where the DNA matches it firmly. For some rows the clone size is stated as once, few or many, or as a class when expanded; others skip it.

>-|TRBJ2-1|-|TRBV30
TGTGCCTGGAACCGGGAAACCTACAATGAGCAGTTCTTC
CAWNRETYNEQFF
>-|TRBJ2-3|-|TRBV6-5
TGTGCCAGCAGTTACTCGACGGCGGGGACAGATACGCAGTATTTT
CASSYSTAGTDTQYF
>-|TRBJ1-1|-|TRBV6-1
TGTGTCTCCGTGGGGGGTCCTCCTGAAGCTTTCTTT
CVSVGGPPEAFF
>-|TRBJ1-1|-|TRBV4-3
TGCGCCAGCAGCCAAGATCCCAGATACATGAACACTGAAGCTTTCTTT
CASSQDPRYMNTEAFF
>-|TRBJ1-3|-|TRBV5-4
TGTGCCAGCAGCTCGGCTGGAGGGGCACCTGGAAACACCATATATTTT
CASSSAGGAPGNTIYF
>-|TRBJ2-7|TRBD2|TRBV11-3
TGTGCCAGCAGCCCGGAAGGGGCGGGGGCCTACGAGCAGTACTTC
CASSPEGAGAYEQYF
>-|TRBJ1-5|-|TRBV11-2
TGTGCCAGCAGCTATACAGGGAATCAGCCCCAGCATTTT
CASSYTGNQPQHF
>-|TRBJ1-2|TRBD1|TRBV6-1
TGTGCCAGCAGTGCATATGGGACAGGGAATGGCTACACCTTC
CASSAYGTGNGYTF
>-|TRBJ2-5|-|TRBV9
TGTGCCAGCAGCGCGAACCAAGAGACCCAGTACTTC
CASSANQETQYF
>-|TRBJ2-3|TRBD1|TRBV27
TGTGCCAGCAGTCCCGGGACAGAGGGGGATACGCAGTATTTT
CASSPGTEGDTQYF
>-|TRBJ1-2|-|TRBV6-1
TGTGCCAGCAGTGACTGGGCCAGTCCTTATGGCTACACCTTC
CASSDWASPYGYTF
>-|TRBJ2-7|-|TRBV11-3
TGTGCCAGCAGCTTATACAGAGGGTACGAGCAGTACTTC
CASSLYRGYEQYF
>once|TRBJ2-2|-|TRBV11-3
TGTGCCAGCAGCCGCTGGACAGACAACACCGGGGAGCTGTTTTTT
CASSRWTDNTGELFF
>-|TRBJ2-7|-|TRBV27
TGTGCCAGCAGTTTAACCACGGAGTCCTACGAGCAGTACTTC
CASSLTTESYEQYF
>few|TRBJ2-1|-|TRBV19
TGTGCCAGTAGTATGGGTGGGGGCACAAACTCCTACAATGAGCAGTTCTTC
CASSMGGGTNSYNEQFF
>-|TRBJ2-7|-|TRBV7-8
TGTGCCAGCAGCTTAGTAACAGGCCACGAGCAGTACTTC
CASSLVTGHEQYF
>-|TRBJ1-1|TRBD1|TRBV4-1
TGCGCCAGCTTACCGGGACAGGGGTCCGACGCTGAAGCTTTCTTT
CASLPGQGSDAEAFF
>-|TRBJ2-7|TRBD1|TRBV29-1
TGCAGCGTTGAAGGGGCAGGGGGATCCTCCTACGAGCAGTACTTC
CSVEGAGGSSYEQYF
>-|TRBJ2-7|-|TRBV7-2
TGTGCCAGCAGCCACCTGTTTGACGAGTTGGAGCAGTACTTC
CASSHLFDELEQYF
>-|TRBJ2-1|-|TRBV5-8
TGTGCCAGCAGCCTGCAGGGGTCTCTCTACAATGAGCAGTTCTTC
CASSLQGSLYNEQFF
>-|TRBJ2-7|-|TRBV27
TGTGCCAGCAGTTTTGGGGGTTCGGCCTACGAGCAGTACTTC
CASSFGGSAYEQYF
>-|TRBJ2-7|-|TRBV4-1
TGCGCCAGCAGCCAAGTAAGGGGGGGACTATACGAGCAGTACTTC
CASSQVRGGLYEQYF
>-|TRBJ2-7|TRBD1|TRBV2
TGTGCCAGCAGTGAATCCGGGACAGGATCCTACGGGCAGTACTTC
CASSESGTGSYGQYF
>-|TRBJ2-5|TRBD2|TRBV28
TGTGCCAGCAGCCTCCGAGGGAGGGAAGAGACCCAGTACTTC
CASSLRGREETQYF
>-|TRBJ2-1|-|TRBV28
TGTGCCAGCAGTTACGACTACAATGAGCAGTTCTTC
CASSYDYNEQFF
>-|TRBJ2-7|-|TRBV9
TGTGCCAGCAGCGTAACAGGGAGCTCCTACGAGCAGTACTTC
CASSVTGSSYEQYF
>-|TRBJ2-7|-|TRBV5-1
TGCGCCAGCAGCTCCGGGCCACTCTACGAGCAGTACTTC
CASSSGPLYEQYF
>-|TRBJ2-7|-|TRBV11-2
TGTGCCAGCAGCTTAGGGGGACTGGACTACGAGCAGTACTTC
CASSLGGLDYEQYF
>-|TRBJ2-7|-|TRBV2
TGTGCCAGCAGTGAAACCCCGCACGAGTCAGAGAGCTCCTACGAGCAGTACTTC
CASSETPHESESSYEQYF
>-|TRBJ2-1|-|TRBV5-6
TGTGCCAGCAGCTTTGTCTCGGGAGAATACAATGAGCAGTTCTTC
CASSFVSGEYNEQFF
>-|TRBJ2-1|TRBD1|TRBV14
TGTGCCAGCAGCCAAGACCCCCGGACAGGGCAGTTCTTC
CASSQDPRTGQFF
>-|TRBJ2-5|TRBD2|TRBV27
TGTGCCAGCAGTTTATCAGTAGCGGGAGGGTCAGAGACCCAGTACTTC
CASSLSVAGGSETQYF
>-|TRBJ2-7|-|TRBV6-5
TGTGCCAGCAGTTACGGACTTACCCCCACCTACGAGCAGTACTTC
CASSYGLTPTYEQYF
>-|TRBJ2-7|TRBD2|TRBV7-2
TGTGCCAGCAGCTTGGGACTAGCGGGAGGGTTCGAGCAGTACTTC
CASSLGLAGGFEQYF
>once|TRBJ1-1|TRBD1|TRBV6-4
TGTGCCAGCAGCGGGGATGGGCAGGGACAGTTGAACACTGAAGCTTTCTTT
CASSGDGQGQLNTEAFF
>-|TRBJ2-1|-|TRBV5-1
TGCGCCAGCAAGGATCATGAAAATGAGCAGTTCTTC
CASKDHENEQFF
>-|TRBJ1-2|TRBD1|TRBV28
TGTGCCAGCTCTAAGACAGGGGAGTACGGTGGCTACACCTTC
CASSKTGEYGGYTF
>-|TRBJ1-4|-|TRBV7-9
TGTGCCAGCAGCTTCGACGGATCTAATGAAAAACTGTTTTTT
CASSFDGSNEKLFF
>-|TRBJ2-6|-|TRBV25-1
TGTGCCAGCAGTGAATATCGGGGGGCGGCTGGGGCCAACGTCCTGACTTTC
CASSEYRGAAGANVLTF
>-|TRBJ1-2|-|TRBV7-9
TGTGCCAGCAGCCCAGCGGGGACCGGCTATGGCTACACCTTC
CASSPAGTGYGYTF
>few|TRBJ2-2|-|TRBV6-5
TGTGCCAGCAGTTACTCGACAGGGGAGCTGTTTTTT
CASSYSTGELFF
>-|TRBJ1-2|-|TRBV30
TGTGCCTCTTCCGGGACGGGAGTTATCTATGGCTACACCTTC
CASSGTGVIYGYTF
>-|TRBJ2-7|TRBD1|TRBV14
TGTGCCAGCAGCCAAGACCCTCCAGGGGGCATTTACTTAAGCTCCTACGAGCAGTACTTC
CASSQDPPGGIYLSSYEQYF
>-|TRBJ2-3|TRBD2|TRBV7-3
TGTGCCAGCAGCTTGACTAGCGGGGTCGCAGATACGCAGTATTTT
CASSLTSGVADTQYF
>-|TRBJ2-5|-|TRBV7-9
TGTGCCAGCAGCTCTTGGGACACGGGTCCGGAGACCCAGTACTTC
CASSSWDTGPETQYF
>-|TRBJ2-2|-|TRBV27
TGTGCCAGCAGAGCAACAAACGCCGGGGAGCTGTTTTTT
CASRATNAGELFF
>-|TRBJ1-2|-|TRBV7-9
TGTGCCAGCAGCAAGGACAACAATATAAATGATGGCTACACCTTC
CASSKDNNINDGYTF
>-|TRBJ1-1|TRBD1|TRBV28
TGTGCCAGCTCTAACTCCGGGACAGGGAGCACTGAAGCTTTCTTT
CASSNSGTGSTEAFF
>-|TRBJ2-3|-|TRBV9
TGTGCCAGCAGCGTAGCTGATGATACGCAGTATTTT
CASSVADDTQYF
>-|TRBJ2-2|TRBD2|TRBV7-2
TGTGCCAGCAGCCCACGGACTAGCGGGAGTACCGGGGAGCTGTTTTTT
CASSPRTSGSTGELFF
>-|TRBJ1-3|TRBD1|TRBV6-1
TGTGCCAGTAGACAGGGGGCTGGAAACACCATATATTTT
CASRQGAGNTIYF
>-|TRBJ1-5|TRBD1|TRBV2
TGTGCCAGCAGGGGGACAGGCGGCGAGCCCCAGCATTTT
CASRGTGGEPQHF
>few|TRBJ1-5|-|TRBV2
TGTGCCAGCGGAAGGGATCGGCAGCCCCAGCATTTT
CASGRDRQPQHF
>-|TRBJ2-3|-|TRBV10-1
TGCGCCAGCAGTGATCCCAGGGTGGGCGCAGATACGCAGTATTTT
CASSDPRVGADTQYF
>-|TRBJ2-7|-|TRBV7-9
TGTGCCAGCAGCTCTCTTTGGCGGTCCTACGAGCAGTACTTC
CASSSLWRSYEQYF